This TCR beta chain was profiled in a study of blood T cell repertoires in COVID-19. Study-level background: The origin of the acute and convalescent COVID-19 samples was the United States, Italy and Spain.

Participant age was roughly 18 to 100 years, and participants resided in roughly 24 US areas. Donors in Cohort 3 counted as recovered after two negative PCRs, clearance, or symptom resolution. This table comes from immunoSEQ multiplex PCR, and its TCRdb copy is limited to in-frame clones, with some not included. The sample holds 300,000 or so clones; about nine tenths are singletons and the top ten take more than 9%. The sample consisted of PBMCs or T cells enriched from blood (not recorded which). This TCR came from a woman between 18 and 30 years old who had recovered from COVID-19.

The CDR3 spells CASSCTGTGASFDWYTEAFF. As DNA, the CDR3 is TGTGCCAGCAGCTGCACCGGGACAGGGGCTTCATTCGATTGGTACACTGAAGCTTTCTTT. The chain couples TRBV7-7 to TRBJ1-1; TRBD1 matches at 10 bases. The trim removed 4 bases at V and 3 bases at J, leaving 20 bases unmatched. The CDR3 covers 20 residues. CDR1 and CDR2 (germline): SSHAT, FNYEAQ (reference sequence).